Only a few counts were recorded for the clone carrying this TCR beta chain. Its antigen is still unknown. The sample is drawn from a study of cytomegalovirus exposure and HLA in healthy donors. About the research overall: From 150 million to 200 million T cells, an earlier analysis saw 120 million or so unique TCR beta sequences. Findings and caveats of the study: Under in vitro conditions, three CMV-associated chains were confirmed as specific for CMV antigens.

Germline CDR1 is SQVTM and CDR2 is ANQGSEA. The V and J ends lost 5 bases and 5 bases, in that order; junction bases with no gene match: 7. The length of the CDR3 is 13 residues. Both 60 Vbeta primers and 13 Jbeta primers went into the PCR. The assay was immunoSEQ multiplex PCR, and TCRdb's table has in-frame clones only and misses some. The sample comprises tens of thousands of clones, roughly 72% of which are singletons, and 22% rests with the top ten. This chain links TRBV29-1 with TRBJ2-7, with 9 bases aligning to TRBD2. The sample comprised PBMCs. The TCR sequence derives from a woman in her twenties or thirties in good health and CMV-seropositive. CDR3 nucleotides: TGCAGCGTTTTGGTAGCGGGAGTCCACGAGCAGTACTTC. It encodes CSVLVAGVHEQYF.